This T cell receptor (beta chain) comes out of a study of CD8 T cells in ankylosing spondylitis (dated by TCRdb to the late 2010s). At the level of the whole study: T cell receptor beta repertoires were profiled in healthy donors and ankylosing spondylitis patients so that disease-linked TCR variants could be found. The full study cohort was made up of 25 to 30 ankylosing spondylitis patients and 108 healthy donors. Peripheral blood was sampled, and synovial fluid was additionally collected from ankylosing spondylitis patients.

The instrument was an Illumina HiSeq 2500. TCR beta libraries were prepared by quantitative 5'-RACE with molecular barcodes. Per the authors' processing: Disease-linked TCR variants were identified with a new computational method built on a probabilistic model of VDJ rearrangement. TCRdb trimmed public reads at Q25 via fastp, called clones via MiXCR and kept in-frame beta chains. Rows with one shared CDR3 protein collapse into an entry with the most common genes and DNA. TCRdb assigned the V and J calls; the authors' analysis was not used. The sample table shows some 400,000 distinct CDR3 sequences, and 20% to 25% are seen once. The top ten constitute about a sixth of the sample. About this clonotype itself: Its antigen specificity is not known. No clone much larger than this one lies a single base away; base qualities are absent.

The germline V gene encodes CDR1 SGHTA and CDR2 FQGNSA. The CDR3 contains 15 residues, cysteine and phenylalanine counted. The retained sequence is limited to the CDR3, 45 bases, with the frame set at the first base. The germline ends are 7 bases apart after V is trimmed by 2 bases and J by 0 bases. The research as a whole found: The disease-linked clones had a CD8+ phenotype and were found at relatively low frequencies in peripheral blood. A TCR beta motif made up of eight or nine highly homologous amino acid variants appeared to be characteristic of blood from ankylosing spondylitis patients. Some motif variants were previously reported in synovial fluid and blood of reactive arthritis patients, suggesting common disease-initiation mechanisms. The disease-linked clones were reported as significantly enriched in matched synovial fluid samples from ankylosing spondylitis patients.

Sequencing input: blood, either unsorted or a sorted T cell fraction (not recorded which). Recombination connected TRBV7-2 to TRBJ1-4; a tentative D match to TRBD1 spans 6 bases. This TCR came from a male donor with ankylosing spondylitis. The DNA reads TGTGCCAGCAGCTTAAGGGGGGCAACTAATGAAAAACTGTTTTTT. This sequence encodes CASSLRGATNEKLFF.